The 24 T cell receptor beta chains below were found in one sample sequenced in a study of cytotoxic CD8 clonotypes in ibrutinib-treated CLL. The repertoire was sequenced with immunoSEQ multiplex PCR; TCRdb's copy has only in-frame clones and lacks some. The sample holds over 100,000 clones; approximately 85% are singletons and the top ten take around 2.1%. Sample: PBMCs, taken after 24 months of ibrutinib treatment. All receptors come from a human donor with chronic lymphocytic leukemia.

This CDR3 reads CASRPRGEETQYF. CDR3 DNA: TGTGCCAGCCGTCCTAGGGGTGAGGAGACCCAGTACTTC. The chain combines TRBV18 with TRBJ2-5; the D gene is possibly TRBD1 (5 bases). The CDR3 runs 13 residues. Germline loops: CDR1 KGHSH, CDR2 LQKENI. Trimming stripped 8 bases from V and 5 bases from J, with 15 bases between.

The V gene is TRBV4-1, the J gene TRBJ2-5; 7 nucleotides align to TRBD2. Germline V gives CDR1 MGHRA, CDR2 YSYEKL. The CDR3 has 15 amino acids. V lost 1 base, J lost 5 bases, and 7 bases stayed unmatched. The CDR3 protein is CASSQGTLAEETQYF. In DNA, the CDR3 is TGCGCCAGCAGCCAAGGGACGCTAGCGGAGGAGACCCAGTACTTC.

This clone was seen only once. The chain couples TRBV5-1 to TRBJ1-2; D possibly corresponds to TRBD1 (6 bases). Trimming pared 0 bases from V and 7 bases from J, leaving 13 bases between. The CDR3 totals 14 residues. Germline CDR1 reads SGHRS; CDR2 reads YFSETQ. The DNA for the CDR3 is TGCGCCAGCAGCTTGGCTATGACAGGATCTGGCTACACCTTC. It yields the protein CASSLAMTGSGYTF.

In the case of this clone: Other DNA sequences in this sample translate to the same CDR3. The chain recombines TRBV28 with TRBJ2-7; D possibly corresponds to TRBD2 (6 bases). Germline CDR1 and CDR2: MDHEN and SYDVKM. The CDR3 consists of 13 residues. Trimming took off 5 bases at V and 1 base at J, with 9 bases between the two ends. This CDR3 is CASSPGRSYEQYF. The CDR3 DNA reads as TGTGCCAGCAGTCCCGGGAGATCCTACGAGCAGTACTTC.

The chain joins TRBV5-1 to TRBJ2-3; 7 nucleotides match TRBD2. This CDR3 region has 14 residues. The V gene end was trimmed by 1 base and the J gene end by 3 bases; junction bases not matched to a gene: 2. Germline V lookup: CDR1 SGHRS, CDR2 YFSETQ. Here the CDR3 DNA reads TGCGCCAGCAGCTTGCGGGGAGGGACAGATACGCAGTATTTT. Encoded protein: CASSLRGGTDTQYF.

The chain has TRBV18 and TRBJ2-3; 8 bases match TRBD1. Losses at the gene ends were 1 base for V and 0 bases for J; bases not matched to a gene: 9. CDR3 length: 18 residues. Germline-derived CDR1 and CDR2 are KGHSH and LQKENI. The CDR3, as DNA: TGTGCCAGCTCACCACTTTCAGGGGGCTCGACGAGCACAGATACGCAGTATTTT. Its protein product is CASSPLSGGSTSTDTQYF.

The chain combines TRBV30 with TRBJ2-5, with 8 bases matching TRBD1. Germline V gives CDR1 GTSNPN, CDR2 SVGIG (reference sequence). CDR3 size: 14 residues. The trim removed 3 bases at V and 2 bases at J, leaving 5 bases unmatched. CDR3 sequence (DNA): TGTGCCTGGAGCGCAGGGGGCGGGCAAGAGACCCAGTACTTC. This translates into CAWSAGGGQETQYF.

This chain joins TRBV19 and TRBJ1-2; 9 bases are a match to TRBD1. V gave up 2 bases and J gave up 4 bases; unmatched junction bases: 8. This CDR3 comprises 16 residues. Per germline, CDR1 LNHDA and CDR2 SQIVND (reference sequence). CDR3 nucleotides: TGTGCCAGTAGTATAAACACAGGGGGCGCTGGCTATGGCTACACCTTC. This sequence encodes CASSINTGGAGYGYTF. Looking up the rest from reference TRBV19 and TRBJ1-2 gives the full variable domain: DGGITQSPKYLFRKEGQNVTLSCEQNLNHDAMYWYRQDPGQGLRLIYYSQIVNDFQKGDIAEGYSVSREKKESFPLTVTSAQKNPTAFYLCASSINTGGAGYGYTFGSGTRLTVV.

This clone was found many times. The chain couples TRBV2 to TRBJ2-5; D might be TRBD2 (6 bases). The CDR3 sequence is 12 residues long. Germline CDR1 and CDR2: SNHLY and FYNNEI. Trimming removed 2 bases at V and 6 bases at J, with 7 bases between. DNA of the CDR3: TGTGCCAGCAGTGAACTAGCGCAGACCCAGTACTTC. Translated, it gives CASSELAQTQYF.

This clone occurred a few times. The chain couples TRBV7-2 to TRBJ1-3, with D unclear. This CDR3 has 13 residues. CDR1 SGHTA and CDR2 FQGNSA come from the germline V gene. V gave up 2 bases and J gave up 1 base, with 3 bases separating them. CDR3 sequence: CASSLTSGNTIYF. DNA of the CDR3: TGTGCCAGCAGCTTAACGTCTGGAAACACCATATATTTT. Using reference TRBV7-2 and TRBJ1-3 for the parts outside the CDR3, the full variable domain is GAGVSQSPSNKVTEKGKDVELRCDPISGHTALYWYRQSLGQGLEFLIYFQGNSAPDKSGLPSDRFSAERTGGSVSTLTIQRTQQEDSAVYLCASSLTSGNTIYFGEGSWLTVV.

V gene TRBV7-9 combines with J gene TRBJ1-5; 10 nucleotides match TRBD1. CDR1 SEHNR and CDR2 FQNEAQ come from the germline V gene (reference sequence). The CDR3 has 15 amino acids. J lost 3 bases, V lost 8 bases, and 7 bases had no gene match. CDR3 bases: TGTGCCAGCGGGACAGGGGCCAACCCCAATCAGCCCCAGCATTTT. Encoded protein: CASGTGANPNQPQHF.

This clone turned up a few times. V gene TRBV7-2 combines with J gene TRBJ2-7; 7 nucleotides agree with TRBD1. With V trimmed by 2 bases and J by 0 bases, 7 bases remained unmatched. Germline CDR1 is SGHTA and CDR2 is FQGNSA. The CDR3 has 16 amino acids. The CDR3 DNA reads TGTGCCAGCAGCTTAACGGGACAGATACACTCCTACGAGCAGTACTTC. Translated, it gives CASSLTGQIHSYEQYF.

The V and J genes are TRBV4-1 and TRBJ2-2; 8 bases map to TRBD2. This CDR3 has 16 amino acids. The trim removed 1 base at V and 6 bases at J, leaving 7 bases unmatched. Germline values: CDR1 MGHRA, CDR2 YSYEKL. CDR3 in amino acids: CASSQARGGRSGELFF. The CDR3 bases are TGCGCCAGCAGCCAAGCCCGGGGGGGCCGCTCCGGGGAGCTGTTTTTT.

This chain uses TRBV6-5 with TRBJ1-4; weak D call: TRBD1 (6 bases). The germline V and J ends were trimmed by 5 bases and 11 bases, with 12 bases remaining between them. Germline CDR1 reads MNHEY; CDR2 reads SVGAGI. This CDR3 spans 12 amino acids. CDR3 in DNA: TGTGCCAGCAGTAAGGACAGAAGGAAACTGTTTTTT. This codes for CASSKDRRKLFF.

The chain carries TRBV7-6 and TRBJ2-6, with D uncertain. V was cut by 5 bases and J by 0 bases, with 14 bases left in between. Germline values: CDR1 SGHVS, CDR2 FNYEAQ. The CDR3 covers 17 residues. The CDR3 reads CASSPSVGYSGANVLTF. CDR3 in DNA: TGTGCCAGCAGCCCGAGTGTCGGCTACTCTGGGGCCAACGTCCTGACTTTC.

The rearrangement joins TRBV11-2 to TRBJ2-5, with no clear D. The V end lost 1 base, the J end lost 4 bases, and 7 bases lay between the germline ends. Germline loops: CDR1 SGHAT, CDR2 FQNNGV. The CDR3 is made up of 13 amino acids. CDR3: CASSLGRSETQYF. CDR3 bases: TGTGCCAGCAGCTTAGGGCGTTCAGAGACCCAGTACTTC.

The chain couples TRBV19 to TRBJ2-7, with TRBD2 matching 8 bases. Germline V CDR1 and CDR2: LNHDA, SQIVND (reference sequence). J lost 6 bases, V lost 5 bases, and 3 bases had no gene match. The CDR3 is made up of 12 amino acids. CDR3 bases: TGTGCCAGTAGTCCCCGGGGGGGCGAGCAGTACTTC. Its protein product is CASSPRGGEQYF.

J is TRBJ2-7 and V is TRBV11-2, with TRBD1 matching 7 bases. V shed 6 bases, J shed 0 bases, and the junction held 8 bases outside the gene matches. Germline CDR1 SGHAT, CDR2 FQNNGV. The CDR3 consists of 15 residues. CDR3: CASRYNRDSSYEQYF. CDR3 coding DNA: TGTGCCAGCAGGTACAACCGGGACAGCTCCTACGAGCAGTACTTC. The full variable domain, with the rest looked up from reference TRBV11-2 and TRBJ2-7, is EAGVAQSPRYKIIEKRQSVAFWCNPISGHATLYWYQQILGQGPKLLIQFQNNGVVDDSQLPKDRFSAERLKGVDSTLKIQPAKLEDSAVYLCASRYNRDSSYEQYFGPGTRLTVT.

The CDR3 loop reads CASSLDYGYTF. The CDR3 region has the DNA TGTGCCAGCAGCCTCGACTATGGCTACACCTTC. The rearrangement uses TRBV5-5 and TRBJ1-2; D remains ambiguous. This CDR3 region has 11 residues. Deletions cut 4 bases from V and 3 bases from J, with 4 bases between. The germline V gene has CDR1 SGHKS and CDR2 YYEKEE (reference sequence).

The CDR3, as DNA: TGTGCCAGCAGTAGGGCTAGCGTCTACAATGAGCAGTTCTTC. This gives the protein CASSRASVYNEQFF. The V call is TRBV5-4, the J call TRBJ2-1, with D tentatively TRBD2 (6 bases). The length of the CDR3 is 14 residues. Germline CDR1 and CDR2: SGHNT and YYREEE (reference sequence). The V end was cut by 5 bases, the J end by 3 bases, with 12 bases between.

The gene calls are TRBV7-2 and TRBJ1-2, with 7 bases fitting TRBD1. The CDR3 has 12 amino acids. V was clipped by 4 bases and J by 8 bases; unmatched bases: 4. The germline CDR1 and CDR2 sequences are SGHTA and FQGNSA. The CDR3 here is CASSSDRDGYTF. CDR3 bases: TGTGCCAGCAGCTCCGACAGGGACGGCTACACCTTC.

The V and J genes are TRBV23-1 and TRBJ1-4; TRBD1 matches 7 bases. TRBV23-1 is an open reading frame, and its role is uncertain. The J segment lost 4 bases and the V segment lost 8 bases, leaving 10 bases of the junction unmatched. This CDR3 contains 15 residues. CDR3 in DNA: TGCGCCAGCGCATCCCGGGACAGCTGTAATGAAAAACTGTTTTTT. Its protein is CASASRDSCNEKLFF.

The genes are TRBV15 and TRBJ2-7; 10 bases align to TRBD2. The CDR3 runs 14 residues. The germline V gene encodes CDR1 LNHNV and CDR2 YYDKDF (reference sequence). V lost 3 bases to trimming and J lost 5 bases; unmatched junction nucleotides: 4. For the CDR3, the DNA is TGTGCCACCAGCAGTGGACTAGCGGTGCACGAGCAGTACTTC. This encodes CATSSGLAVHEQYF.

The chain employs TRBV7-9 and TRBJ2-7; D not certain. The CDR3 length is 16 residues. V gave up 1 base and J gave up 1 base, with 14 bases separating them. In germline, CDR1 is SEHNR, CDR2 FQNEAQ (reference sequence). The CDR3 bases are TGTGCCAGCAGCTTAGTTCGGGCGAGGCCGTCCTACGAGCAGTACTTC. Protein product: CASSLVRARPSYEQYF.